The 17 T cell receptor beta chains presented below share a single source sample, sequenced in a study of cytomegalovirus exposure and HLA in healthy donors. Primers: 60 Vbeta forward and 13 Jbeta reverse. The assay was immunoSEQ multiplex PCR, and TCRdb's table has in-frame clones only and misses some. The top ten hold 2.5% to 3% of the sample, which has about 110,000 clones, 70% to 75% seen once. Source material: PBMCs. These receptors originate from a female donor in good health and CMV-seronegative.

The rearrangement links TRBV25-1 to TRBJ2-6, with 8 bases fitting TRBD1. CDR1 is MGHDK and CDR2 is SYGVNS in the germline V gene. CDR3 length: 17 amino acids. V was clipped by 3 bases and J by 6 bases; unmatched bases: 10. CDR3 coding DNA: TGTGCCAGCAGTGAGAACACAGGGGGTAGGGAGGCCAACGTCCTGACTTTC. Translation: CASSENTGGREANVLTF. The full variable domain, rest sourced from reference TRBV25-1 and TRBJ2-6, is EADIYQTPRYLVIGTGKKITLECSQTMGHDKMYWYQQDPGMELHLIHYSYGVNSTEKGDLSSESTVSRIRTEHFPLTLESARPSHTSQYLCASSENTGGREANVLTFGAGSRLTVL.

This clone was found a few times. The chain combines TRBV5-1 with TRBJ1-2, with D unclear. Germline V gene lookup returns CDR1 SGHRS and CDR2 YFSETQ. The CDR3 loop spans 13 amino acids. Trimming removed 4 bases at V and 2 bases at J, with 9 bases between. CDR3 amino acids: CASSDTANYGYTF. The DNA of the CDR3 is TGCGCCAGCAGCGATACTGCGAACTATGGCTACACCTTC. Supplemented by reference TRBV5-1 and TRBJ1-2, the full variable domain reads KAGVTQTPRYLIKTRGQQVTLSCSPISGHRSVSWYQQTPGQGLQFLFEYFSETQRNKGNFPGRFSGRQFSNSRSEMNVSTLELGDSALYLCASSDTANYGYTFGSGTRLTVV.

This chain connects TRBV27 to TRBJ2-3; D is ambiguous. Germline CDR1 reads MNHEY; CDR2 reads SMNVEV (reference sequence). This CDR3 spans 14 amino acids. Trimming stripped 5 bases from V and 9 bases from J, with 18 bases between. The CDR3 protein is CASSTAPGRMTQYF. As DNA, the CDR3 is TGTGCCAGCAGTACCGCGCCAGGTAGGATGACGCAGTATTTT.

Of note for this clone: The junction does not match germline at one end; this may be a read error. The genes are TRBV7-7 and TRBJ2-1, with a possible D match to TRBD2 (5 bases). In germline, CDR1 is SSHAT, CDR2 FNYEAQ (reference sequence). The CDR3 runs 14 residues. The CDR3 DNA reads as TGTGCTAGCAGCCCCCTCGGAGGAAACAATGAGCAGTTCTTC. Amino acids: CASSPLGGNNEQFF. The variable domain in full, with the rest retrieved from reference TRBV7-7 and TRBJ2-1, is GAGVSQSPRYKVTKRGQDVTLRCDPISSHATLYWYQQALGQGPEFLTYFNYEAQPDKSGLPSDRFSAERPEGSISTLTIQRTEQRDSAMYRCASSPLGGNNEQFFGPGTRLTVL.

As to this clone: One junction end disagrees with the germline gene, perhaps due to a read error. The rearrangement joins TRBV5-1 to TRBJ2-1; D is unclear. The V gene's germline CDR1 is SGHRS and CDR2 YFSETQ. CDR3 size: 11 residues. This chain's CDR3 is CASSVGPNLIF. CDR3 bases: TGCGCCAGCAGCGTGGGCCCTAATTTGATCTTC.

The sample holds one count of this clone. The rearrangement joins TRBV11-1 to TRBJ2-6; perhaps TRBD1 as D (6 bases). Germline CDR1 SGHAT, CDR2 FQDESV (reference sequence). The length of the CDR3 is 17 residues. V gave up 3 bases and J gave up 5 bases, with 17 bases separating them. CDR3 nucleotides: TGTGCCAGCAGCTTTCCCCGACAGGCCATAAGGGCCAACGTCCTGACTTTC. Translation gives CASSFPRQAIRANVLTF.

The rearrangement links TRBV15 to TRBJ2-2; possibly TRBD2 for D (5 bases). The germline V gene has CDR1 LNHNV and CDR2 YYDKDF (reference sequence). Between the trimmed V and J ends, which lost 6 bases and 6 bases, there was a span of 14 bases. The CDR3 runs 14 residues. This CDR3 reads CATRRLAFSGELFF. CDR3 nucleotides: TGTGCCACCAGGCGGCTAGCTTTCTCCGGGGAGCTGTTTTTT.

This chain connects TRBV7-3 to TRBJ1-4, with D possibly TRBD1 on 5 matching bases. V was trimmed by 10 bases and J by 9 bases, leaving 24 bases between them. The germline V gene encodes CDR1 SGHTA and CDR2 FQGTGA. CDR3 length equals 15 residues. The CDR3 loop is CATPKMGQVGKKLFF. The DNA of the CDR3 is TGTGCCACTCCGAAGATGGGGCAGGTTGGGAAAAAACTGTTTTTT.

The V and J genes are TRBV30 and TRBJ2-5; 15 bases fit TRBD2. The germline CDR1 and CDR2 sequences are GTSNPN and SVGIG (reference sequence). The CDR3 sequence is 16 residues long. J gave up 4 bases and V 3 bases, and 6 bases lay outside the gene matches. The CDR3 protein is CAWSYGLAGGPETQYF. The CDR3 DNA is TGTGCCTGGAGCTACGGACTAGCGGGAGGGCCAGAGACCCAGTACTTC. The whole variable domain, remainder taken from reference TRBV30 and TRBJ2-5, is SQTIHQWPATLVQPVGSPLSLECTVEGTSNPNLYWYRQAAGRGLQLLFYSVGIGQISSEVPQNLSASRPQDRQFILSSKKLLLSDSGFYLCAWSYGLAGGPETQYFGPGTRLLVL.

In this sample, this clone turned up a few times. Other nucleotide sequences in the sample specify the same CDR3. The chain links TRBV18 to TRBJ1-1; tentatively, D is TRBD1 (5 bases). V lost 3 bases and J 1 base, leaving 6 bases between the germline ends. The CDR3 has 13 residues. Germline loops: CDR1 KGHSH, CDR2 LQKENI. The CDR3 loop is CASSPGGNTEAFF. DNA for the CDR3: TGTGCCAGCTCACCGGGGGGGAACACTGAAGCTTTCTTT.

The chain links TRBV27 to TRBJ2-7; TRBD1 matches 8 bases. The CDR3 totals 15 residues. With 1 base clipped from V and 2 bases from J, the junction kept 4 bases outside the gene matches. Germline CDR1 and CDR2: MNHEY and SMNVEV (reference sequence). As DNA, the CDR3 is TGTGCCAGCAGTTTATGGGGGACAGGAACCTACGAGCAGTACTTC. Protein sequence: CASSLWGTGTYEQYF.

This clone was seen just once. V gene TRBV7-9 combines with J gene TRBJ2-3; D remains unclear. CDR3 length: 16 residues. V lost 1 base and J 4 bases, leaving 15 bases between the germline ends. Germline-derived CDR1 and CDR2 are SEHNR and FQNEAQ (reference sequence). CDR3 region: CASSLEAAREADTQYF. The CDR3 DNA sequence: TGTGCCAGCAGCTTAGAGGCAGCTAGAGAGGCAGATACGCAGTATTTT.

This clone is a singleton in its sample. The genes are TRBV6-6 and TRBJ2-1; no clear D. V lost 7 bases to trimming and J lost 8 bases, with 15 bases between them. The CDR3 is 13 residues long. CDR1 is MNHNY, CDR2 SVGAGI, per germline (reference sequence). The CDR3 sequence: CASMPPVAYEQFF. CDR3 nucleotide sequence: TGTGCCAGCATGCCCCCCGTAGCCTATGAGCAGTTCTTC.

The chain uses TRBV27 and TRBJ1-1, with 10 bases that match TRBD1. Trimming cost V 5 bases and J 2 bases; bases outside gene matches: 5. CDR1 is MNHEY and CDR2 is SMNVEV in the germline V gene (reference sequence). There are 15 residues in the CDR3. The CDR3 bases are TGTGCCAGCAGTCGACAGGGGGCCCTTAACACTGAAGCTTTCTTT. This translates into CASSRQGALNTEAFF.

V usage is TRBV7-2 and J usage is TRBJ2-7; 9 positions agree with TRBD1. V was pared by 2 bases and J by 4 bases, with 6 bases of the junction left unmatched. CDR3 length equals 15 residues. From germline, CDR1 is SGHTA and CDR2 FQGNSA. Here the CDR3 DNA reads TGTGCCAGCAGCTTAATGTGGGGACAGGGATACGAGCAGTACTTC. Translating gives CASSLMWGQGYEQYF.

Ten or more counts support this clone. This chain joins TRBV2 and TRBJ1-4, with D possibly matching TRBD1 (5 bases). The CDR3 is 16 amino acids. In germline, CDR1 is SNHLY, CDR2 FYNNEI. The germline V and J ends were trimmed by 5 bases and 1 base, with 14 bases remaining between them. The CDR3 nucleotides read TGTGCCAGCAGTAAAAGGGTGGGGCGAACTAATGAAAAACTGTTTTTT. Translation gives CASSKRVGRTNEKLFF.

This clone came up once. This chain links TRBV11-1 with TRBJ2-7; 11 bases are shared with TRBD1. Germline V gene data show CDR1 as SGHAT and CDR2 as FQDESV (reference sequence). The CDR3 loop spans 16 amino acids. The trim removed 4 bases at V and 4 bases at J, leaving 9 bases unmatched. Written as DNA, the CDR3 is TGTGCCAGCAGCTCTGGGGGACAGGGGGGATCGTACGAGCAGTACTTC. Its translation is CASSSGGQGGSYEQYF.